This T cell receptor (beta chain) was documented in a study of shared clonotypes between healthy human individuals. Terminally differentiated effector memory CD45RA+ cells were excluded from the naive CD8 cells, which were CD45RO-negative and positively selected for CCR7. The CDR3 consists of 14 residues. V lost 1 base and J lost 4; bases outside the gene matches: 3. Germline V gene data show CDR1 as MGHRA and CDR2 as YSYEKL. Profiled with immunoSEQ multiplex PCR; TCRdb holds only in-frame clones, not every one. The table lists about 800,000 clones, about 97% of them singletons. The sequence derives from a man aged 30 to 39 in good health. V usage is TRBV4-1 and J usage is TRBJ1-1; the match to TRBD1 covers 7 bases. The sequencing sample was made of naive CD8+ T cells sorted from blood. The CDR3 sequence is CASSQGDRGTEAFF. Here the CDR3 DNA reads TGCGCCAGCAGCCAAGGGGACAGAGGCACTGAAGCTTTCTTT.